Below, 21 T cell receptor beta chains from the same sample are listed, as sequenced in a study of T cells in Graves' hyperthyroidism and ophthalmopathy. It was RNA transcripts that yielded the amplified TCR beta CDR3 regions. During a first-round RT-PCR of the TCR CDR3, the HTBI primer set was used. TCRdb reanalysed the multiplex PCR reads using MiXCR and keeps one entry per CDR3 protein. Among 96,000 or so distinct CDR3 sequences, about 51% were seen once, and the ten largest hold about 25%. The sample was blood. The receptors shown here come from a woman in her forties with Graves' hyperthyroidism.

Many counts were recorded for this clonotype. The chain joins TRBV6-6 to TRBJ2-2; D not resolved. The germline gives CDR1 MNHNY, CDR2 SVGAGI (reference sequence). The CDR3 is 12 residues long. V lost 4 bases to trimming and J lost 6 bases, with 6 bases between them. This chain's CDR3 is CASSLAAGELFF. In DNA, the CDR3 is TGTGCCAGCAGTTTGGCGGCCGGGGAGCTGTTTTTT.

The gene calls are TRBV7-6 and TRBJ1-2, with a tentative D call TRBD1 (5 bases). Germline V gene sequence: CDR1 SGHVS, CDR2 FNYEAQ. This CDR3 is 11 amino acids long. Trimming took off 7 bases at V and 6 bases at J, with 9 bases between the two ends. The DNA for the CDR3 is TGTGCCAGCACGGGGGGGAATGGCTACACCTTC. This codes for CASTGGNGYTF.

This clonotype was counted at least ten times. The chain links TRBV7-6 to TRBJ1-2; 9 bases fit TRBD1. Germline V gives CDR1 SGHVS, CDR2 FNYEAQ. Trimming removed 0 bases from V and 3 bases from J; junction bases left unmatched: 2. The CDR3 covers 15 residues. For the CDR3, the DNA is TGTGCCAGCAGCTTAGCCACAGGGGGCGACTATGGCTACACCTTC. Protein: CASSLATGGDYGYTF. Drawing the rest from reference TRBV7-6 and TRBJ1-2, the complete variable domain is GAGVSQSPRYKVTKRGQDVALRCDPISGHVSLYWYRQALGQGPEFLTYFNYEAQQDKSGLPNDRFSAERPEGSISTLTIQRTEQRDSAMYRCASSLATGGDYGYTFGSGTRLTVV.

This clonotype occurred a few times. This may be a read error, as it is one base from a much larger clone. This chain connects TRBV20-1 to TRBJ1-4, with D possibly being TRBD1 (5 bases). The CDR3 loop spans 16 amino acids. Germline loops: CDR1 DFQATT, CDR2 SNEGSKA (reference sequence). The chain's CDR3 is CSARGRGTATNERLFF. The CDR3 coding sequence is TGCAGTGCTAGGGGTCGAGGGACTGCAACTAATGAAAGACTGTTTTTT.

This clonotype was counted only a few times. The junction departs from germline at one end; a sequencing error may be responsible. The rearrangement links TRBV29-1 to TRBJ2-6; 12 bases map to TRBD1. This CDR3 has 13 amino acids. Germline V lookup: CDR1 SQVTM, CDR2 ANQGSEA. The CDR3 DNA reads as TGCAGCGTTCCGGGACAGGGGGCCTACGTCCTGACTTTC. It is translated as CSVPGQGAYVLTF.

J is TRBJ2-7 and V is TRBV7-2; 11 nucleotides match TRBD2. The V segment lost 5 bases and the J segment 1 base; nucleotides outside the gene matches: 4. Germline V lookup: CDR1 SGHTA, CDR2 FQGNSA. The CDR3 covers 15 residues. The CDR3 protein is CASSQTSGSSYEQYF. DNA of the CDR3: TGTGCCAGCAGCCAAACTAGCGGGAGTTCCTACGAGCAGTACTTC. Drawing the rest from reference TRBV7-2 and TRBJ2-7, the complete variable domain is GAGVSQSPSNKVTEKGKDVELRCDPISGHTALYWYRQSLGQGLEFLIYFQGNSAPDKSGLPSDRFSAERTGGSVSTLTIQRTQQEDSAVYLCASSQTSGSSYEQYFGPGTRLTVT.

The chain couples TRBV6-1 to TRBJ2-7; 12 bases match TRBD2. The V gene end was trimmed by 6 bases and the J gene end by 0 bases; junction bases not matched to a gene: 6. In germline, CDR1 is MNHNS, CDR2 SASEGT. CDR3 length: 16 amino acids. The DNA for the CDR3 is TGTGCCAGCAGACGACTAGCGGGAGCCCACTCCTACGAGCAGTACTTC. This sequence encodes CASRRLAGAHSYEQYF.

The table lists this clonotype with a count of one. The CDR3 protein is CSAGTYGYTF. Here the CDR3 DNA reads TGCAGTGCTGGCACCTATGGCTACACCTTC. This rearrangement joins TRBV20-1 to TRBJ1-2; D unresolved. Germline CDR1 DFQATT, CDR2 SNEGSKA (reference sequence). Trimming cost V 5 bases and J 4 bases, with 5 bases left between them. This CDR3 has 10 residues.

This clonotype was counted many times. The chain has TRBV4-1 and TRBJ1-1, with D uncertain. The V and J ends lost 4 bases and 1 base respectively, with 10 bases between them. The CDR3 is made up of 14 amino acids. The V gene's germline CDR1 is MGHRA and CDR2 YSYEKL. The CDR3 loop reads CASSLRTENTEAFF. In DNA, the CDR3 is TGCGCCAGCAGCCTTAGGACGGAGAACACTGAAGCTTTCTTT.

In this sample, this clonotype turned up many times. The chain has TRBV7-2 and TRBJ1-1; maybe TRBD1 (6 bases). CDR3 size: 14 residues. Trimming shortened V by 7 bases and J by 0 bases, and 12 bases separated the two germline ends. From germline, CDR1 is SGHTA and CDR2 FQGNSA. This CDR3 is CASIKGGLNTEAFF. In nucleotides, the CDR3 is TGTGCCAGCATCAAGGGGGGATTGAACACTGAAGCTTTCTTT.

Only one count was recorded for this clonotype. The DNA for the CDR3 is TGTGCCAGCAGCTCCGGACAGGGGAATAATTCACCCCTCCACTTT. This codes for CASSSGQGNNSPLHF. The chain links TRBV7-6 to TRBJ1-6, with 9 bases identical to TRBD1. The CDR3 spans 15 residues. V dropped 4 bases and J dropped 5; count of bases not matched to a gene: 3. Germline V gene lookup returns CDR1 SGHVS and CDR2 FNYEAQ.

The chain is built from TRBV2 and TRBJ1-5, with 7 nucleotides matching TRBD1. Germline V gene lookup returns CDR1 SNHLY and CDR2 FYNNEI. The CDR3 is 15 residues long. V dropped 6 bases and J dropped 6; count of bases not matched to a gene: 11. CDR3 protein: CASRAGTAVGQPQHF. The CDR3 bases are TGTGCCAGCAGAGCCGGGACAGCGGTGGGTCAGCCCCAGCATTTT. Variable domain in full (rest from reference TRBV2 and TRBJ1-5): EPEVTQTPSHQVTQMGQEVILRCVPISNHLYFYWYRQILGQKVEFLVSFYNNEISEKSEIFDDQFSVERPDGSNFTLKIRSTKLEDSAMYFCASRAGTAVGQPQHFGDGTRLSIL.

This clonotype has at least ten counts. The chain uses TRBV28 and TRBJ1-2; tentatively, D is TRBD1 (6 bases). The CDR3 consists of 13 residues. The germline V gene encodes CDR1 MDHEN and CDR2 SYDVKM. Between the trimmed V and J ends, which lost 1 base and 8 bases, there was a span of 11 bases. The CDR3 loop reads CASSLLGARGYTF. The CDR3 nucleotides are TGTGCCAGCAGTTTATTGGGGGCGCGGGGCTACACCTTC.

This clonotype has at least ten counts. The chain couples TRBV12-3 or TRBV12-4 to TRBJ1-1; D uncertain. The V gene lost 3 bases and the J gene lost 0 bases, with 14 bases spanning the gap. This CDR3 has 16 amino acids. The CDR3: CASSFLVSAMNTEAFF. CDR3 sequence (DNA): TGTGCCAGCAGTTTCTTGGTGTCGGCCATGAACACTGAAGCTTTCTTT.

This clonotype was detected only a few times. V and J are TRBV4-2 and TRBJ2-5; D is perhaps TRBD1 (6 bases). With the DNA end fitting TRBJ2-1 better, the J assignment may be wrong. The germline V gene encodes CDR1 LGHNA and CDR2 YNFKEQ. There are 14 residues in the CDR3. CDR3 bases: TGTGCCAGCAGCCAAGGTGACAGGAACAATGAGCAGTTCTTC. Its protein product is CASSQGDRNNEQFF.

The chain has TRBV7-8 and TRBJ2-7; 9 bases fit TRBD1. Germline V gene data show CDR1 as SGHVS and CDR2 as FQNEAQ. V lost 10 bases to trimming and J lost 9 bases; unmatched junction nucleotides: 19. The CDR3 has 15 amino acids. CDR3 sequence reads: CATPREGTGCYRQYF. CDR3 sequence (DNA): TGTGCCACCCCCAGGGAGGGGACAGGGTGCTACAGGCAGTACTTC.

The CDR3 sequence is CSASGVGTGAQETQYF. Written as DNA, the CDR3 is TGCAGTGCTAGTGGCGTTGGGACAGGAGCTCAAGAGACCCAGTACTTC. This chain links TRBV20-1 with TRBJ2-5, with 8 bases fitting TRBD1. Germline-derived CDR1 and CDR2 are DFQATT and SNEGSKA (reference sequence). Losses at the gene ends were 3 bases for V and 2 bases for J; bases not matched to a gene: 11. The CDR3 contains 16 residues.

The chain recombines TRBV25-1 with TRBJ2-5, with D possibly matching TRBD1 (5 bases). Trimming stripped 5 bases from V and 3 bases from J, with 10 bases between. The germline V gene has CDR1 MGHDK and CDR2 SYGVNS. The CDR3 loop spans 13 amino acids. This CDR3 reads CASSFWGEETQYF. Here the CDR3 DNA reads TGTGCCAGCAGTTTTTGGGGCGAAGAGACCCAGTACTTC.

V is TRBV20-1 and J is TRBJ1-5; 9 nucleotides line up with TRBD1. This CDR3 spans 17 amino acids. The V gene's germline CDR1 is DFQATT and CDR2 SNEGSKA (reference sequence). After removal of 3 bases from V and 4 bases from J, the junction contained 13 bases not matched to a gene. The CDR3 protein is CSARGGQGGSENQPQHF. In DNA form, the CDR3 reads TGCAGTGCTAGGGGGGGACAGGGCGGAAGCGAGAATCAGCCCCAGCATTTT.

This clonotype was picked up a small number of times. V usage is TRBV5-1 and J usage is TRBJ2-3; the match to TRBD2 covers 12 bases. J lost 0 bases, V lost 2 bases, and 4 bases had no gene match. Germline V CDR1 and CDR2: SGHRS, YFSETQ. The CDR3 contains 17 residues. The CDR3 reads CASSLVGTSGSTDTQYF. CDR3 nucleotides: TGCGCCAGCAGCTTAGTCGGGACTAGCGGGAGCACAGATACGCAGTATTTT.

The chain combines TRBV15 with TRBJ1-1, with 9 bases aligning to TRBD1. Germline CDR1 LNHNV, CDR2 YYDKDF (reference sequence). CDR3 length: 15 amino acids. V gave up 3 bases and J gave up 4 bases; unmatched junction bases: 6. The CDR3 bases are TGTGCCACCAGCAGCTCCGGACAGGGGAGCACTGAAGCTTTCTTT. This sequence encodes CATSSSGQGSTEAFF.